This is a list of T cell receptor beta chains from one sample in a study of beta chain features in type 1 diabetes. Assay: immunoSEQ multiplex PCR; the TCRdb copy retains only in-frame clones and omits some. The sample consists of about 360,000 clones, roughly 12% of them appearing once. The sample was naive CD4+ T cells from blood. The source of these receptors is a man between 18 and 29 years old in good health. The CDR3 runs from the conserved cysteine through the conserved F or W. A D gene is named only where the DNA matches it firmly. Part of the rows lack a size; the others show once, few, many or a class for expanded clones.

clone size,J gene,D gene,V gene,CDR3 protein,CDR3 DNA
NA,TRBJ1-5,NA,TRBV6-5,CASSPGLQGNQPQHF,TGTGCCAGCAGTCCGGGATTGCAAGGCAATCAGCCCCAGCATTTT
NA,TRBJ2-7,NA,TRBV5-8,CASSADRKSYEQYF,TGTGCCAGCAGCGCCGACAGGAAGTCCTACGAGCAGTACTTC
few,TRBJ2-7,TRBD1,TRBV5-1,CASSLGQGKYEQYF,TGCGCCAGCAGCTTAGGACAGGGGAAATACGAGCAGTACTTC
NA,TRBJ2-5,NA,TRBV28,CASSLGREETQYF,TGTGCCAGCAGTTTAGGCAGGGAAGAGACCCAGTACTTC
NA,TRBJ2-1,NA,TRBV5-1,CASSLDRVIDEQFF,TGCGCCAGCAGCTTGGACAGGGTTATTGATGAGCAGTTCTTC
few,TRBJ2-1,NA,TRBV10-3,CATLQGSGSYNEQFF,TGTGCCACGTTACAGGGCTCTGGATCCTACAATGAGCAGTTCTTC
few,TRBJ2-1,TRBD2,TRBV29-1,CSGDSSGGRLSSYNEQFF,TGCAGCGGCGACTCTAGCGGGGGCCGATTAAGCTCCTACAATGAGCAGTTCTTC
NA,TRBJ1-5,NA,TRBV28,CASTNVQPQHF,TGTGCCAGCACTAATGTTCAGCCCCAGCATTTT
few,TRBJ2-1,NA,TRBV5-4,CASSQGWRGGYNEQFF,TGCGCCAGCAGCCAAGGTTGGAGGGGTGGATACAATGAGCAGTTCTTC
few,TRBJ2-4,NA,TRBV14,CASSQGVYKGLGNIQYF,TGTGCCAGCAGCCAAGGAGTTTATAAGGGGTTGGGGAACATTCAGTACTTC
few,TRBJ2-3,NA,TRBV7-3,CASSSSRGSDTDTQYF,TGTGCCAGCAGCTCTTCCCGGGGGTCTGACACAGATACGCAGTATTTT
NA,TRBJ1-1,NA,TRBV29-1,CSGGMGTVNTEAFF,TGCAGTGGGGGGATGGGAACAGTGAACACTGAAGCTTTCTTT
few,TRBJ2-1,NA,TRBV21-1,CASSNNLTSGGAKVEQFF,TGTGCCAGCAGCAACAATCTAACTAGCGGGGGGGCTAAAGTTGAGCAGTTCTTC
few,TRBJ2-1,TRBD1,TRBV2,CASSERGRTGEQFF,TGTGCCAGCAGTGAAAGGGGGCGCACGGGTGAGCAGTTCTTC
NA,TRBJ2-2,TRBD1,TRBV28,CASLGQGDGGELFF,TGTGCCAGCTTAGGACAGGGGGACGGCGGGGAGCTGTTTTTT
many,TRBJ2-1,NA,TRBV29-1,CSVEARSSQGYRFF,TGCAGCGTTGAGGCGAGATCGTCACAGGGCTACAGGTTCTTC
NA,TRBJ2-3,TRBD2,TRBV7-8,CASSSRRETDTQYF,TGTGCCAGCAGCTCTCGGCGGGAGACAGATACGCAGTATTTT
few,TRBJ2-5,NA,TRBV9,CASSVGGGGETQYF,TGTGCCAGCAGCGTAGGAGGCGGCGGGGAGACCCAGTACTTC
few,TRBJ1-5,NA,TRBV28,CANWGGDSNQPQHF,TGTGCCAACTGGGGAGGGGATAGCAATCAGCCCCAGCATTTT
NA,TRBJ1-5,NA,TRBV2,CASSLALGYNQPQHF,TGTGCCAGCAGTCTTGCCCTCGGTTACAATCAGCCCCAGCATTTT
few,TRBJ2-1,NA,TRBV7-2,CASSRHSSYNEQFF,TGTGCCAGCAGCCGACATAGCTCCTACAATGAGCAGTTCTTC
NA,TRBJ2-1,TRBD2,TRBV4-3,CASSPIAGRGGVDEQFF,TGCGCCAGCAGCCCCATAGCGGGAAGGGGGGGTGTTGATGAGCAGTTCTTC
NA,TRBJ2-7,NA,TRBV7-9,CASSEEAHSYEQYF,TGTGCCAGCAGCGAAGAGGCCCACTCCTACGAGCAGTACTTC
few,TRBJ2-1,NA,TRBV7-9,CASSRAGNEQFF,TGTGCCAGCAGCCGTGCGGGGAATGAGCAGTTCTTC
NA,TRBJ2-7,NA,TRBV30,CAWTDRGFYEQYF,TGTGCCTGGACCGACCGGGGGTTTTACGAGCAGTACTTC
NA,TRBJ2-2,NA,TRBV4-3,CASSQGVVAGELFF,TGCGCCAGCAGCCAAGGAGTCGTCGCCGGGGAGCTGTTTTTT
few,TRBJ2-5,TRBD1,TRBV4-2,CASSTLDREETQYF,TGTGCCAGCAGCACGCTCGACAGGGAAGAGACCCAGTACTTC
NA,TRBJ2-7,TRBD1,TRBV6-5,CASETPRGLGEQYF,TGTGCCAGCGAGACCCCAAGGGGGCTGGGCGAGCAGTACTTC
NA,TRBJ2-7,TRBD1,TRBV4-3,CASSQQTGETYEQYF,TGCGCCAGCAGCCAGCAGACAGGGGAGACCTACGAGCAGTACTTC
few,TRBJ2-7,TRBD2,TRBV7-2,CASSQTLTSGSSSYEQYF,TGTGCCAGCAGCCAAACCCTGACTAGCGGGAGCAGCTCCTACGAGCAGTACTTC
NA,TRBJ2-5,NA,TRBV18,CASSLIFEETQYF,TGTGCCAGCTCACTTATCTTTGAAGAGACCCAGTACTTC
few,TRBJ1-4,NA,TRBV15,CATSRYRTDRTNEKLFF,TGTGCCACCAGCAGATATAGGACAGATCGAACTAATGAAAAACTGTTTTTT
NA,TRBJ2-7,NA,TRBV10-3,CAIKGGPGEQYF,TGTGCCATCAAGGGGGGGCCAGGCGAGCAGTACTTC
once,TRBJ2-7,NA,TRBV7-6,CASSLGYTTYEQYF,TGTGCCAGCAGCCTAGGGTACACAACCTACGAGCAGTACTTC
NA,TRBJ2-7,TRBD2,TRBV2,CASSELGGLVEQYF,TGTGCCAGCAGTGAATTGGGGGGACTAGTCGAGCAGTACTTC
NA,TRBJ2-1,TRBD2,TRBV9,CASSVAGRVYNEQFF,TGTGCCAGCAGCGTAGCGGGGAGGGTCTACAATGAGCAGTTCTTC
NA,TRBJ1-1,NA,TRBV7-3,CASSPRGVTEAFF,TGTGCCAGCAGCCCCCGGGGGGTGACTGAAGCTTTCTTT
NA,TRBJ1-5,TRBD1,TRBV30,CAWSGQGGQPQHF,TGTGCCTGGAGTGGACAGGGCGGGCAGCCCCAGCATTTT
NA,TRBJ1-5,TRBD1,TRBV19,CASSRDREFGSNQPQHF,TGTGCCAGTAGTCGGGACAGGGAATTCGGGAGCAATCAGCCCCAGCATTTT
NA,TRBJ2-3,TRBD1,TRBV6-5,CAISATGVGTDTQYF,TGTGCCATCAGTGCGACAGGGGTTGGCACAGATACGCAGTATTTT
NA,TRBJ2-2,NA,TRBV7-8,CASSGPGANTGELFF,TGTGCCAGCAGCGGTCCGGGGGCGAACACCGGGGAGCTGTTTTTT
few,TRBJ2-1,NA,TRBV11-1,CASSLDLRRVNEQFF,TGTGCCAGCAGCTTAGATCTGCGGAGGGTCAATGAGCAGTTCTTC
few,TRBJ2-2,NA,TRBV2,CASKLNTGELFF,TGTGCCAGCAAACTTAACACCGGGGAGCTGTTTTTT
NA,TRBJ2-7,TRBD1,TRBV18,CASSPGQGIDEQYF,TGTGCCAGCTCACCGGGACAGGGTATCGACGAGCAGTACTTC
NA,TRBJ2-7,TRBD1,TRBV6-4,CASSPIPGQGAREQYF,TGTGCCAGCAGCCCCATACCGGGACAGGGGGCGCGGGAGCAGTACTTC
many,TRBJ2-1,NA,TRBV7-9,CASSPGQNEQFF,TGTGCCAGCAGCCCAGGACAGAATGAGCAGTTCTTC
NA,TRBJ2-1,TRBD2,TRBV28,CASSLRTSPYNEQFF,TGTGCCAGCAGTTTACGGACTAGCCCCTACAATGAGCAGTTCTTC
few,TRBJ1-2,TRBD1,TRBV2,CASRKQGAEGYGYTF,TGTGCCAGCAGAAAACAGGGGGCCGAGGGCTATGGCTACACCTTC
few,TRBJ1-2,NA,TRBV6-6,CASIQTGPPYTF,TGTGCCAGCATCCAGACAGGTCCCCCCTACACCTTC
NA,TRBJ1-5,NA,TRBV23-1,CASSQSVDRQNQPQHF,TGCGCCAGCAGTCAATCTGTCGACAGGCAAAATCAGCCCCAGCATTTT
NA,TRBJ1-2,TRBD1,TRBV29-1,CSVATGTGHYGYTF,TGCAGCGTTGCAACCGGGACAGGGCACTATGGCTACACCTTC
NA,TRBJ2-1,NA,TRBV5-1,CASSPTGEYNEQFF,TGCGCCAGCAGTCCTACCGGAGAGTACAATGAGCAGTTCTTC
NA,TRBJ2-7,TRBD1,TRBV25-1,CASSEWDRAEEQYF,TGTGCCAGCAGTGAATGGGACAGGGCTGAAGAGCAGTACTTC
NA,TRBJ2-4,TRBD2,TRBV30,CACRGPTSGIKTSTAKNIQYF,TGTGCCTGCCGGGGACCGACTAGCGGGATCAAGACGAGCACGGCCAAAAATATTCAGTACTTC
NA,TRBJ2-1,NA,TRBV2,CASSEFRTTVRAQFF,TGTGCCAGCAGTGAGTTTAGGACGACAGTTCGGGCGCAGTTCTTC